These T cell receptor beta chains were read from a single sample in a study of T cell responses to AZD1222 COVID-19 vaccine. This table comes from immunoSEQ multiplex PCR, and its TCRdb copy is limited to in-frame clones, with some not included. The table shows 85,000 to 130,000 clones, with around 90% occurring only once. The specimen comprised peripheral blood, sampled on day 0 of AZD1222 vaccination. These receptors all stem from an adult in good health. Each CDR3 is given with its conserved first and last residue. D genes are given only for firm matches. Expanded clones get a size class; other rows say once, few or many, or leave the size out.

v_gene: TRBV18
abundance: -
j_gene: TRBJ2-2
d_gene: TRBD2
CDR3aa: CASSPPTSGSTTGELFF
CDR3nt: TGTGCCAGCTCACCACCGACTAGCGGGAGTACCACCGGGGAGCTGTTTTTT

v_gene: TRBV6-5
abundance: -
j_gene: TRBJ1-1
d_gene: -
CDR3aa: CASSYSPGNTEAFF
CDR3nt: TGTGCCAGCAGTTACTCACCGGGGAACACTGAAGCTTTCTTT

v_gene: TRBV27
abundance: -
j_gene: TRBJ2-2
d_gene: -
CDR3aa: CASSPAGRANTGELFF
CDR3nt: TGTGCCAGCAGCCCGGCGGGTAGGGCGAACACCGGGGAGCTGTTTTTT

v_gene: TRBV24-1
abundance: -
j_gene: TRBJ2-5
d_gene: TRBD1
CDR3aa: CATSAGGSSKTQYF
CDR3nt: TGTGCCACCAGTGCAGGGGGAAGTTCAAAGACCCAGTACTTC

v_gene: TRBV23-1
abundance: -
j_gene: TRBJ1-5
d_gene: TRBD1
CDR3aa: CASSQPPGTGEDNQPQHF
CDR3nt: TGCGCCAGCAGTCAACCTCCCGGGACAGGGGAGGACAATCAGCCCCAGCATTTT

v_gene: TRBV9
abundance: -
j_gene: TRBJ2-2
d_gene: -
CDR3aa: CASDGGHTGELFF
CDR3nt: TGTGCCAGTGATGGAGGGCACACCGGGGAGCTGTTTTTT

v_gene: TRBV10-3
abundance: -
j_gene: TRBJ1-2
d_gene: TRBD1
CDR3aa: CAISQTGYFDGYTF
CDR3nt: TGTGCCATCAGCCAGACAGGGTATTTTGATGGCTACACCTTC

v_gene: TRBV7-9
abundance: -
j_gene: TRBJ2-1
d_gene: TRBD2
CDR3aa: CASSSQRGVYNEQFF
CDR3nt: TGTGCCAGCAGCTCGCAGCGGGGGGTTTACAATGAGCAGTTCTTC

v_gene: TRBV24-1
abundance: -
j_gene: TRBJ2-2
d_gene: -
CDR3aa: CATSRHLNTGELFF
CDR3nt: TGTGCCACCAGTCGGCACTTGAACACCGGGGAGCTGTTTTTT

v_gene: TRBV6-6
abundance: -
j_gene: TRBJ1-1
d_gene: TRBD1
CDR3aa: CASSYSTGSSSEAFF
CDR3nt: TGTGCCAGCAGTTACTCGACAGGGAGTTCTTCTGAAGCTTTCTTT

v_gene: TRBV5-5
abundance: -
j_gene: TRBJ2-1
d_gene: -
CDR3aa: CASSSQTGASYNEQFF
CDR3nt: TGTGCCAGCAGCTCACAGACAGGTGCCTCCTACAATGAGCAGTTCTTC

v_gene: TRBV28
abundance: -
j_gene: TRBJ1-1
d_gene: -
CDR3aa: CASSLRETVDTEAFF
CDR3nt: TGTGCCAGCAGCCTCCGGGAGACCGTTGACACTGAAGCTTTCTTT

v_gene: TRBV27
abundance: -
j_gene: TRBJ2-5
d_gene: -
CDR3aa: CASSHSPEETQYF
CDR3nt: TGTGCCAGCAGTCACAGTCCCGAAGAGACCCAGTACTTC

v_gene: TRBV4-3
abundance: once
j_gene: TRBJ2-7
d_gene: TRBD1
CDR3aa: CASSPGQGGYEQYF
CDR3nt: TGCGCCAGCAGCCCGGGACAGGGTGGATACGAGCAGTACTTC

v_gene: TRBV11-1
abundance: -
j_gene: TRBJ2-5
d_gene: TRBD1
CDR3aa: CASSPGQRETQYF
CDR3nt: TGTGCCAGCAGCCCGGGACAGAGAGAGACCCAGTACTTC

v_gene: TRBV6-9
abundance: once
j_gene: TRBJ1-6
d_gene: TRBD1
CDR3aa: CASSYERQGNNSPLHF
CDR3nt: TGTGCCAGCAGTTATGAGCGACAGGGGAATAATTCACCCCTCCACTTT

v_gene: TRBV24-1
abundance: -
j_gene: TRBJ1-2
d_gene: -
CDR3aa: CATSAQGAGGLHTF
CDR3nt: TGTGCCACCAGTGCTCAGGGCGCCGGGGGGCTACACACCTTC

v_gene: TRBV21-1
abundance: -
j_gene: TRBJ2-3
d_gene: -
CDR3aa: CASPNVDRGGLRDTQYF
CDR3nt: TGTGCCAGCCCTAACGTAGACAGGGGGGGACTTAGAGATACGCAGTATTTT